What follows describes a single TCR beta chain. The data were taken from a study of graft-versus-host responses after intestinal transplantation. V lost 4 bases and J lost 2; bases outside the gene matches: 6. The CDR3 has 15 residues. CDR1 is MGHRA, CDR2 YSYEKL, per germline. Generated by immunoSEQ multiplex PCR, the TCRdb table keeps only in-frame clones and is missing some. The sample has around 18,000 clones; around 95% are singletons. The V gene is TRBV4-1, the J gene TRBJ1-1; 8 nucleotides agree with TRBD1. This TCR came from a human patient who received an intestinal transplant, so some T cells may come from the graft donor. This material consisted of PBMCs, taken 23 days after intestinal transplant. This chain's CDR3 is CASSLPQGVNTEAFF. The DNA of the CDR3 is TGCGCCAGCAGCCTCCCACAGGGGGTTAACACTGAAGCTTTCTTT.